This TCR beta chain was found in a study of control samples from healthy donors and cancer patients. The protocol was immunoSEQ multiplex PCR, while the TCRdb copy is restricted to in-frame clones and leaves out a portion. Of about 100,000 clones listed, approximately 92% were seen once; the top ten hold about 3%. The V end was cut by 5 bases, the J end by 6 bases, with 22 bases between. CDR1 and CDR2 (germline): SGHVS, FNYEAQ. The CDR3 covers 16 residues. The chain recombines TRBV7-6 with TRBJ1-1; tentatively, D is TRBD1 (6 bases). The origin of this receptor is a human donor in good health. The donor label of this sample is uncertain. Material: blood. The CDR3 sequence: CASSPTIRGRRSEAFF. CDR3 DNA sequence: TGTGCCAGCAGCCCGACTATCAGGGGTAGGAGGTCTGAAGCTTTCTTT. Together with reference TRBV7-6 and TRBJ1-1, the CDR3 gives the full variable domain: GAGVSQSPRYKVTKRGQDVALRCDPISGHVSLYWYRQALGQGPEFLTYFNYEAQQDKSGLPNDRFSAERPEGSISTLTIQRTEQRDSAMYRCASSPTIRGRRSEAFFGQGTRLTVV.